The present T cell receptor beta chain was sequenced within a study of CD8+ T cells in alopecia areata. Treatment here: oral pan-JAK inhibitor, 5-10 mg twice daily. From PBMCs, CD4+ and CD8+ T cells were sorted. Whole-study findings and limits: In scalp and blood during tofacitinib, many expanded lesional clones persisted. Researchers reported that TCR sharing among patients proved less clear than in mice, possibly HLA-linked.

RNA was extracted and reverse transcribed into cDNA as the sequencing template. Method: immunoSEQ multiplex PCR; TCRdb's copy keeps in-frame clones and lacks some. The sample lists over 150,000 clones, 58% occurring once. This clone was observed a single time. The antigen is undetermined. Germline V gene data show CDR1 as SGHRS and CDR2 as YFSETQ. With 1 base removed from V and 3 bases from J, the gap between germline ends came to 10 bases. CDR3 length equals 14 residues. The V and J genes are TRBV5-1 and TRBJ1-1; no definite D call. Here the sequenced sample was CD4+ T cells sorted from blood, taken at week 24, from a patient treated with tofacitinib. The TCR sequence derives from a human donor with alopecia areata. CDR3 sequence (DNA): TGCGCCAGCAGCTTGAGTGCGGGATACACTGAAGCTTTCTTT. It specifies CASSLSAGYTEAFF.